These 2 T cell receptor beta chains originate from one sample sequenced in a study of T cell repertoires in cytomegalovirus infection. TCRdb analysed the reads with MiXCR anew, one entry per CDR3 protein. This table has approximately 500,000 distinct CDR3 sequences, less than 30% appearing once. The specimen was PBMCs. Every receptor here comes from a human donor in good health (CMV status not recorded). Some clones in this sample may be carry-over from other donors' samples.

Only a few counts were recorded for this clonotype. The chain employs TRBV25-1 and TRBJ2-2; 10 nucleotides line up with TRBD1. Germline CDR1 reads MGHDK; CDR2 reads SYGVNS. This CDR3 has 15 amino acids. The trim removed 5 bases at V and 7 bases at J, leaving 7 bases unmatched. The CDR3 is CASSPTGGKIGELFF. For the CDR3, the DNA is TGTGCCAGCAGTCCGACAGGGGGCAAGATCGGGGAGCTGTTTTTT. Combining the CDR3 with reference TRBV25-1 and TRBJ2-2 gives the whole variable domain EADIYQTPRYLVIGTGKKITLECSQTMGHDKMYWYQQDPGMELHLIHYSYGVNSTEKGDLSSESTVSRIRTEHFPLTLESARPSHTSQYLCASSPTGGKIGELFFGEGSRLTVL.

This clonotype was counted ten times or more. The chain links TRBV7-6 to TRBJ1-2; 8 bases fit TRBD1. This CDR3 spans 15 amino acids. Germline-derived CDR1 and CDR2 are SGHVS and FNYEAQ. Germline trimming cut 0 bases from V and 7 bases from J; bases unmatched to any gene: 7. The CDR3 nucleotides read TGTGCCAGCAGCTTAGCATACCGGGACAGGCGTGGCTACACCTTC. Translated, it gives CASSLAYRDRRGYTF.